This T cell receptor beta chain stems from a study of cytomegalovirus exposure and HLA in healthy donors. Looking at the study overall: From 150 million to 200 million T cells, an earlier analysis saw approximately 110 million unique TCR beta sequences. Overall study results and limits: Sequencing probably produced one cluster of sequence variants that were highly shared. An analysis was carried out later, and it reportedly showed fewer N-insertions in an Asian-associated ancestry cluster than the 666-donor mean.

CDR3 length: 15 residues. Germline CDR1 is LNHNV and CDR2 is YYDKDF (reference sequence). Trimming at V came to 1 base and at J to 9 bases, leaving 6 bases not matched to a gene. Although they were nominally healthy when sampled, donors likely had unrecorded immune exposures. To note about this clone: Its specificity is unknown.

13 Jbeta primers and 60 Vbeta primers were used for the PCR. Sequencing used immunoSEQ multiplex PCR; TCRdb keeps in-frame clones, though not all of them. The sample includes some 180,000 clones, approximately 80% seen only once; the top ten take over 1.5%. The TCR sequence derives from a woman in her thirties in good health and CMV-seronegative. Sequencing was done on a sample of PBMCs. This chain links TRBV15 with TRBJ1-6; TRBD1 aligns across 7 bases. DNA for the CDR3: TGTGCCACCAGCAGAGCGGGACAGACCATTTCACCCCTCCACTTT. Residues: CATSRAGQTISPLHF.